This paragraph reports one TCR beta chain. The antigen this receptor binds is unknown. No base-level quality is on record; no much larger clone is a single base apart. The V end loses 0 bases and the J end loses 1 base, and a stretch of 11 bases separates them. From a lookup of the germline V gene (reference sequence), CDR1 and CDR2 are SGHNT and YYREEE. The CDR3 starts with the cysteine, ends with the phenylalanine, and has 16 residues. Left in the record is the CDR3 DNA by itself, 48 bases read in frame from the first base. This record belongs to a study of tumor-infiltrating lymphocytes in glioblastoma multiforme (dated by TCRdb to about 2017). Study-wide context: The study tested whether intratumoral genomic heterogeneity fosters TIL diversity by jointly investigating somatic mutations, TIL diversity and immune response activity. What the authors observed across the whole study: The authors noted that sorting T cells into functional subsets, which was not done in this study, would be a future improvement. Because T cells carry unequal numbers of TCR transcripts, RNA-based TCR sequencing may distort clone frequencies. Only one glioblastoma patient was included in the TCR and somatic mutation analysis, limiting generalizability.

TCRB libraries were built from RNA via three nested multiplex PCR rounds using a modified ARM-PCR protocol with multiple V-beta primers and a C-beta primer. Starting from around 0.51 ug of total RNA, TCRB-specific cDNA was synthesized using ProtoScript II Reverse Transcriptase and a C-beta primer. No unique molecular identifiers were described for the TCRB libraries. In the third PCR, barcodes and adapters were added over around 25 cycles using Deep VentR (exo-) polymerase, and bands of 250-500 bp were then gel purified. TCRB libraries were sequenced on an Illumina HiSeq 2500 with 250 bp paired-end reads. Processing in the source paper ran as follows. The reads were cleaned with Trimmomatic, merged with FLASH and assigned V, D and J segments with MiGEC before being analyzed in VDJtools. Repertoire diversity was measured using the Shannon-Wiener diversity index, which was calculated with VDJtools. TCRdb took the public reads, trimmed them with fastp at Q25, ran MiXCR for clone calling and kept in-frame beta chains. Each CDR3 protein gets just one entry, which takes the most common genes and DNA from the rows behind it. The V and J calls were not made by the authors but by TCRdb's processing. This sample gives 20,000 or so distinct CDR3 sequences in total; 55% to 75% of them show up just once. The ten largest clones represent 15% to 20% of the sample.

For peripheral blood mononuclear cells, total RNA was isolated with TRIzol reagent and then purified using the RNeasy kit. Every RNA sample had an OD 260/280 ratio above 1.9 and an RNA integrity number above 6.5. The sequence came from a male donor with glioblastoma. In this chain, TRBV5-4 is recombined with TRBJ2-1; the D gene assignment is perhaps TRBD1 or TRBD2, with each matching 5 bases. Sequences were obtained from peripheral blood. The nucleotide sequence is given as TGTGCCAGCAGCTTGGGGGGGAGAGAGTCCTACAATGAGCAGTTCTTC. This gives the protein CASSLGGRESYNEQFF. The variable domain in full, with residues beyond the CDR3 obtained from the reference TRBV5-4 and TRBJ2-1 genes, is ETGVTQSPTHLIKTRGQQVTLRCSSQSGHNTVSWYQQALGQGPQFIFQYYREEENGRGNFPPRFSGLQFPNYSSELNVNALELDDSALYLCASSLGGRESYNEQFFGPGTRLTVL.